This TCR beta chain was identified in a study of blood T cell repertoires in COVID-19. The method was immunoSEQ multiplex PCR; TCRdb's version includes in-frame clones alone and lacks a portion of them. The table shows 200,000 to 250,000 clones, with about four fifths occurring only once. V lost 0 bases and J lost 3, with 2 bases in between. Germline V gives CDR1 LGHDT, CDR2 YNNKEL (reference sequence). CDR3 length: 12 residues. Concerning this clone: In the same sample, other DNA sequences code for this CDR3.

Material: PBMCs or T cells enriched from blood (not recorded which). This chain links TRBV3-1 (or the pseudogene TRBV3-2) with TRBJ2-5, with no clear D. The source is a woman in her forties who had recovered from COVID-19. In DNA form, the CDR3 reads TGTGCCAGCAGCCAAGATAAAGAGACCCAGTACTTC. Translation: CASSQDKETQYF.